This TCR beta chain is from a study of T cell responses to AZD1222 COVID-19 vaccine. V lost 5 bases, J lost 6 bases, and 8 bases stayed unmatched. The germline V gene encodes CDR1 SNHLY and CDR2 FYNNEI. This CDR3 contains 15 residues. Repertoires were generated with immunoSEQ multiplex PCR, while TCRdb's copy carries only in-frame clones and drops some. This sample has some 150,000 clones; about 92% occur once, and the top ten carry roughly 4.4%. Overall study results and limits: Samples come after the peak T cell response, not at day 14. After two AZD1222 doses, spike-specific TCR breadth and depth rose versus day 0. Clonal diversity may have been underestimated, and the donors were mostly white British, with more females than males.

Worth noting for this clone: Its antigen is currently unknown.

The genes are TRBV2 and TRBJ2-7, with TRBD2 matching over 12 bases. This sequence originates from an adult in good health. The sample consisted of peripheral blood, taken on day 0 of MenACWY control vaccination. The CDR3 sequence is CASSLSSGRALEQYF. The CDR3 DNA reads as TGTGCCAGCAGTCTTTCTAGCGGGAGGGCCCTCGAGCAGTACTTC.